A single sample gave rise to the 17 T cell receptor beta chains below, sequenced in a study of T cells in Graves' hyperthyroidism and ophthalmopathy. Amplification of TCR beta CDR3 regions was performed using RNA transcripts as template. Carried out on the TCR CDR3, a first-round RT-PCR used the HTBI primer set. Each CDR3 protein gets one entry after TCRdb re-called the multiplex PCR reads with MiXCR. Among approximately 34,000 distinct CDR3 sequences listed, about 53% were seen once. The sample comprised blood. The receptor source for this set is a woman aged 40 to 55 with Graves' ophthalmopathy.

V is TRBV7-9 and J is TRBJ1-5; D is possibly TRBD1 (6 bases). The CDR3 has 15 amino acids. Germline V gene sequence: CDR1 SEHNR, CDR2 FQNEAQ (reference sequence). V was shortened by 8 bases and J by 6 bases, with 20 bases between the two germline ends. Written as DNA, the CDR3 is TGTGCCAGCGTCAGGGGTGGCAAAAACATTCAGCCCCAGCATTTT. Translation gives CASVRGGKNIQPQHF.

This clonotype was observed at least ten times. The chain uses TRBV5-1 and TRBJ2-7; 9 bases map to TRBD2. Germline values: CDR1 SGHRS, CDR2 YFSETQ. With V trimmed by 0 bases and J by 2 bases, 6 bases remained unmatched. The CDR3 sequence is 16 residues long. CDR3 in amino acids: CASSLDLAGSAYEQYF. CDR3 nucleotide sequence: TGCGCCAGCAGCTTGGACCTAGCGGGGAGCGCCTACGAGCAGTACTTC.

This clonotype has a count of ten or more. The chain joins TRBV9 to TRBJ2-7; D unclear. V shed 0 bases and J shed 6 bases, with 10 bases lying between them. Germline CDR1 reads SGDLS; CDR2 reads YYNGEE. There are 13 residues in the CDR3. The chain's CDR3 is CASSVELAGEQYF. DNA of the CDR3: TGTGCCAGCAGCGTAGAATTGGCTGGCGAGCAGTACTTC.

This clonotype came up many times. The chain has TRBV6-6 and TRBJ1-1; the D is unclear. This CDR3 spans 12 amino acids. The germline CDR1 and CDR2 sequences are MNHNY and SVGAGI (reference sequence). Trimming pared 0 bases from V and 8 bases from J, leaving 7 bases between. CDR3 coding DNA: TGTGCCAGCAGTTACTCTTGGTACGAAGCTTTCTTT. Amino acid sequence: CASSYSWYEAFF.

The chain uses TRBV6-6 and TRBJ2-5, with a tentative D call TRBD1 (5 bases). Per germline, CDR1 MNHNY and CDR2 SVGAGI (reference sequence). V lost 7 bases and J 9 bases, leaving 21 bases between the germline ends. CDR3 length: 14 amino acids. The CDR3 DNA follows: TGTGCCAGCACTCTATCCCAGGGAAGTCAGCCCCAGTACTTC. This codes for CASTLSQGSQPQYF.

This clonotype appeared a single time. This chain uses TRBV15 with TRBJ2-3; 8 bases line up with TRBD1. Germline values: CDR1 LNHNV, CDR2 YYDKDF (reference sequence). There are 14 residues in the CDR3. V trimming: 4 bases; J trimming: 6 bases; junction bases outside the gene matches: 6. The CDR3 here is CATSNDRGSDTQYF. CDR3 in DNA: TGTGCCACCAGCAACGACAGGGGTAGTGATACGCAGTATTTT.

This clonotype was seen many times. The chain carries TRBV10-2 and TRBJ2-2; 7 bases align to TRBD2. There are 15 residues in the CDR3. The J segment lost 2 bases and the V segment lost 8 bases, leaving 8 bases of the junction unmatched. Germline values: CDR1 WSHSY, CDR2 SAAADI. CDR3 protein: CASFGGGGNTGELFF. CDR3 nucleotide sequence: TGCGCCAGCTTTGGGGGGGGGGGAAACACCGGGGAGCTGTTTTTT.

Turning to this clonotype: This may be a read error: a much more frequent sequence differs by one nucleotide. The rearrangement uses TRBV3-1 and TRBJ1-5, with D perhaps TRBD1 (5 bases). CDR1 and CDR2 from the germline V gene are LGHDT and YNNKEL (reference sequence). The CDR3 runs to 16 residues. Here the CDR3 DNA reads TGTGCCAGCAGCCGAGGACAAGGGAGTAGCAATCAGCCCCAGCCTTTT. As protein: CASSRGQGSSNQPQPF. The variable domain in full, completed from reference TRBV3-1 and TRBJ1-5, reads DTAVSQTPKYLVTQMGNDKSIKCEQNLGHDTMYWYKQDSKKFLKIMFSYNNKELIINETVPNRFSPKSPDKAHLNLHINSLELGDSAVYFCASSRGQGSSNQPQPFGDGTRLSIL.

The sample holds many counts of this clonotype. The chain employs TRBV12-3 or TRBV12-4 and TRBJ2-7; no reliable D call. The CDR3 has 11 residues. V dropped 6 bases and J dropped 5 bases, with 8 bases sitting between them. CDR3 protein: CASRTLDEQYF. Written as DNA, the CDR3 is TGTGCCAGCAGAACCTTGGACGAGCAGTACTTC.

This clonotype has a count of ten or more. This chain links TRBV25-1 with TRBJ2-7; possible D gene TRBD1, 5 bases. The CDR3 has 14 amino acids. Deletions cut 1 base from V and 5 bases from J, with 12 bases between. Germline-derived CDR1 and CDR2 are MGHDK and SYGVNS. DNA of the CDR3: TGTGCCAGCAGTGAATTCGCAGGGCTTAACGAGCAGTACTTC. This encodes CASSEFAGLNEQYF.

This clonotype was observed a few times. The chain carries TRBV3-1 and TRBJ2-1; either TRBD1 or TRBD2 may fit D (5 bases each). Trimming removed 0 bases from V and 14 bases from J, with 14 bases in between. Germline V gene sequence: CDR1 LGHDT, CDR2 YNNKEL (reference sequence). This CDR3 contains 13 residues. The CDR3 spells CASSQDGTSGEFF. DNA of the CDR3: TGTGCCAGCAGCCAAGATGGGACCTCCGGGGAGTTCTTC.

CDR3 residues: CASSLEGRYGYTF. CDR3 bases: TGTGCCAGCAGCTTAGAAGGTCGGTATGGCTACACCTTC. V and J are TRBV7-2 and TRBJ1-2; D not certain. V lost 1 base and J lost 5, with 8 bases in between. Germline values: CDR1 SGHTA, CDR2 FQGNSA. The CDR3 spans 13 residues.

Concerning this clonotype itself: It may be a read error: a sequence one base away is much more abundant. V usage is TRBV4-2 and J usage is TRBJ2-3, with TRBD2 matching 11 bases. Germline CDR1 and CDR2: LGHNA and YNFKEQ. J lost 9 bases, V lost 0 bases, and 14 bases had no gene match. The CDR3 is 18 amino acids. This CDR3 reads CASSQDRARLAGIETQYF. CDR3 in DNA: TGTGCCAGCAGCCAAGATAGGGCTCGACTAGCGGGGATAGAGACGCAGTATTTT.

The chain uses TRBV19 and TRBJ1-3; 10 nucleotides line up with TRBD1. There are 17 residues in the CDR3. CDR1 is LNHDA, CDR2 SQIVND, per germline (reference sequence). After removal of 9 bases from V and 2 bases from J, the junction contained 13 bases not matched to a gene. For the CDR3, the DNA is TGTGCCAGCAGTCCGGGGGGACAGGGGCGTGCTGGAAACACCATATATTTT. This sequence encodes CASSPGGQGRAGNTIYF.

This clonotype has a count of ten or more. The chain has TRBV5-1 and TRBJ1-4; no clear D gene. Trimming left V 0 bases short and J 6 bases short, with 9 bases between. The CDR3 runs to 14 residues. Germline-derived CDR1 and CDR2 are SGHRS and YFSETQ. The CDR3 protein is CASSLAVGYEKLFF. DNA for the CDR3: TGCGCCAGCAGCTTGGCCGTAGGGTATGAAAAACTGTTTTTT.

V is TRBV4-3 and J is TRBJ2-5; D tentatively fits TRBD1 or TRBD2 (6 bases each). Germline V gene lookup returns CDR1 LGHNA and CDR2 YSLEER. Trimming took off 2 bases at V and 4 bases at J, with 17 bases between the two ends. The CDR3 contains 16 residues. In nucleotides, the CDR3 is TGCGCCAGCAGCCAACCCTTAGGGGGGCGCCCAGAGACCCAGTACTTC. This translates into CASSQPLGGRPETQYF.

The rearrangement links TRBV15 to TRBJ2-5; 7 bases fit TRBD1. This CDR3 is built from 13 residues. Germline V gene sequence: CDR1 LNHNV, CDR2 YYDKDF (reference sequence). V gave up 5 bases and J gave up 4 bases; unmatched junction bases: 4. The CDR3 here is CATSSRDRETQYF. In DNA form, the CDR3 reads TGTGCCACCAGCTCCCGGGACAGAGAGACCCAGTACTTC. Together with reference TRBV15 and TRBJ2-5, the CDR3 gives the full variable domain: DAMVIQNPRYQVTQFGKPVTLSCSQTLNHNVMYWYQQKSSQAPKLLFHYYDKDFNNEADTPDNFQSRRPNTSFCFLDIRSPGLGDTAMYLCATSSRDRETQYFGPGTRLLVL.